One sample yielded the 17 T cell receptor beta chains listed below, sequenced in a study of Tregs in tolerant kidney transplant recipients. The protocol was immunoSEQ multiplex PCR, while the TCRdb copy is restricted to in-frame clones and leaves out a portion. This table holds over 50,000 clones, approximately 83% found once. The sequencing here drew on Tregs from blood, taken before the transplant. These receptors came from a human donor who received a combined kidney and bone marrow transplant.

This chain connects TRBV7-2 to TRBJ2-7; 8 bases match TRBD2. This CDR3 has 15 amino acids. Trimming at V came to 5 bases and at J to 5 bases, leaving 11 bases not matched to a gene. CDR1 and CDR2 from the germline V gene are SGHTA and FQGNSA. The CDR3 loop reads CASSPFFSGTHEQYF. The CDR3 DNA is TGTGCCAGCAGCCCCTTCTTTAGCGGGACCCACGAGCAGTACTTC.

The chain has TRBV29-1 and TRBJ2-5; TRBD1 agrees at 11 bases. The length of the CDR3 is 14 residues. Trimming at V came to 7 bases and at J to 2 bases, leaving 6 bases not matched to a gene. Germline V CDR1 and CDR2: SQVTM, ANQGSEA. CDR3 nucleotide sequence: TGCAGCGGATTAGGGACAGGGGGTCAAGAGACCCAGTACTTC. Translating gives CSGLGTGGQETQYF.

This chain links TRBV18 with TRBJ2-1; D might be TRBD2 (5 bases). The CDR3 length is 16 residues. Germline lookup yields CDR1 KGHSH and CDR2 LQKENI. Trimming took off 3 bases at V and 4 bases at J, with 16 bases between the two ends. CDR3 sequence (DNA): TGTGCCAGCTCACCCAGGTTAGCAGGACTTTACAATGAGCAGTTCTTC. Protein sequence: CASSPRLAGLYNEQFF.

The chain recombines TRBV30 with TRBJ2-5, with D uncertain. This CDR3 region has 11 residues. CDR1 is GTSNPN and CDR2 is SVGIG in the germline V gene (reference sequence). Between the trimmed V and J ends, which lost 2 bases and 4 bases, there was a span of 5 bases. CDR3 amino acids: CAWSHIETQYF. CDR3 nucleotide sequence: TGTGCCTGGAGTCATATAGAGACCCAGTACTTC.

This clone has just a few counts. CDR3 residues: CASTGQANTEAFF. Here the CDR3 DNA reads TGCGCCAGCACCGGACAAGCGAACACTGAAGCTTTCTTT. This rearrangement joins TRBV5-1 to TRBJ1-1; possible D gene TRBD1, 5 bases. This CDR3 region has 13 residues. Germline CDR1 and CDR2: SGHRS and YFSETQ. V was pared by 6 bases and J by 1 base, with 10 bases between.

This chain connects TRBV6-1 to TRBJ1-4; 8 bases map to TRBD1. The CDR3 totals 14 residues. Germline CDR1 and CDR2: MNHNS and SASEGT. V shed 4 bases and J 8 bases; nucleotides not matched to a gene: 6. The CDR3 region is CASSGAGGEEKLFF. The CDR3 DNA reads as TGTGCCAGCAGTGGGGCAGGGGGCGAAGAAAAACTGTTTTTT.

The V and J genes are TRBV16 and TRBJ1-5, with a possible D match to TRBD1 (5 bases). Per the germline V gene, CDR1 is KGHSY and CDR2 is FQNENV. V lost 3 bases and J lost 0, with 9 bases in between. CDR3 length equals 15 residues. The CDR3 loop reads CASSHYGASNQPQHF. In nucleotides, the CDR3 is TGTGCCAGCAGCCATTACGGGGCTAGCAATCAGCCCCAGCATTTT. Together with reference TRBV16 and TRBJ1-5, the CDR3 gives the full variable domain: GEEVAQTPKHLVRGEGQKAKLYCAPIKGHSYVFWYQQVLKNEFKFLISFQNENVFDETGMPKERFSAKCLPNSPCSLEIQATKLEDSAVYFCASSHYGASNQPQHFGDGTRLSIL.

The CDR3 sequence: CASSFQDYEQYF. In nucleotides, the CDR3 is TGTGCCAGCAGTTTCCAGGATTACGAGCAGTACTTC. The chain is built from TRBV6-5 and TRBJ2-7; D remains unclear. V lost 4 bases to trimming and J lost 4 bases, with 8 bases between them. Germline V gene sequence: CDR1 MNHEY, CDR2 SVGAGI. The CDR3 is made up of 12 amino acids.

This chain joins TRBV5-4 and TRBJ2-1; D tentatively reads TRBD1 or TRBD2 (6 bases each). With 4 bases removed from V and 7 bases from J, the gap between germline ends came to 21 bases. The CDR3 covers 16 residues. Germline V gene lookup returns CDR1 SGHNT and CDR2 YYREEE (reference sequence). The CDR3 loop reads CASSVLFGGLDNEQFF. The CDR3 nucleotides are TGTGCCAGCAGCGTACTATTCGGGGGCTTAGATAATGAGCAGTTCTTC.

This clone showed up just a few times. V and J are TRBV6-5 and TRBJ1-1; 8 bases are a match to TRBD1. The V gene's germline CDR1 is MNHEY and CDR2 SVGAGI. V gave up 4 bases and J gave up 3 bases; unmatched junction bases: 10. The CDR3 covers 16 residues. CDR3 in DNA: TGTGCCAGCAGTTTGTGGGGTCAGGGGGCTTACACTGAAGCTTTCTTT. Protein product: CASSLWGQGAYTEAFF.

This clone was recorded once. The chain couples TRBV5-5 to TRBJ1-4; no clear D gene. The CDR3 has 13 residues. The germline V gene encodes CDR1 SGHKS and CDR2 YYEKEE (reference sequence). V was pared by 7 bases and J by 4 bases, with 11 bases between. For the CDR3, the DNA is TGTGCCAGCGGGGTCGAGTATAATGAAAAACTGTTTTTT. This gives the protein CASGVEYNEKLFF.

The chain carries TRBV5-1 and TRBJ1-2; the D is unclear. V was shortened by 5 bases and J by 4 bases, with 9 bases between the two germline ends. This CDR3 region has 12 residues. Germline V CDR1 and CDR2: SGHRS, YFSETQ. CDR3 region: CASSSAGYGYTF. CDR3 DNA: TGCGCCAGCAGTTCAGCTGGCTATGGCTACACCTTC.

The CDR3 sequence: CASSPKGGNEQYF. The CDR3, as DNA: TGTGCCAGCTCACCCAAAGGGGGCAACGAGCAGTACTTC. The chain combines TRBV18 with TRBJ2-7; 7 bases match TRBD1. The CDR3 extends over 13 amino acids. The V segment lost 3 bases and the J segment 5 bases; nucleotides outside the gene matches: 4. Germline V gene data show CDR1 as KGHSH and CDR2 as LQKENI.

The chain combines TRBV18 with TRBJ2-1; TRBD1 aligns across 8 bases. V dropped 6 bases and J dropped 4; count of bases not matched to a gene: 8. The CDR3 totals 15 residues. Germline V gene sequence: CDR1 KGHSH, CDR2 LQKENI. Here the CDR3 reads CASSGGTGTYNEQFF. The CDR3, as DNA: TGTGCCAGCTCGGGTGGGACAGGTACATACAATGAGCAGTTCTTC.

The chain carries TRBV14 and TRBJ1-1, with D perhaps matching TRBD1 (6 bases). The CDR3 spans 19 residues. The germline gives CDR1 SGHDN, CDR2 FVKESK. Trimming pared 0 bases from V and 1 base from J, leaving 21 bases between. CDR3 region: CASSQDGILSGGPNTEAFF. DNA for the CDR3: TGTGCCAGCAGCCAAGATGGGATACTTTCCGGGGGGCCGAACACTGAAGCTTTCTTT.

The CDR3, as DNA: TGTGCCAGCAGTTGGGGCATGCCCTACGAGCAGTACTTC. As protein: CASSWGMPYEQYF. The chain recombines TRBV6-5 with TRBJ2-7; possibly TRBD1 for D (5 bases). CDR1 and CDR2 (germline): MNHEY, SVGAGI. This CDR3 has 13 amino acids. The V end lost 4 bases, the J end lost 2 bases, and 9 bases lay between the germline ends.

The chain combines TRBV2 with TRBJ2-7; possible D gene TRBD2, 5 bases. There are 12 residues in the CDR3. The V gene lost 7 bases and the J gene lost 3 bases, with 10 bases spanning the gap. The germline V gene encodes CDR1 SNHLY and CDR2 FYNNEI. The CDR3 coding sequence is TGTGCCAGCACCCAAGAGGGCTACGAGCAGTACTTC. Translated, it gives CASTQEGYEQYF.